Below, 32 T cell receptor beta chains from the same sample are listed, as sequenced in a study of blood T cell repertoires in COVID-19. Measured with immunoSEQ multiplex PCR; TCRdb has only the in-frame clones, and not every one. The table lists about 260,000 clones, around 87% of them singletons. The sequencing input was PBMCs or T cells enriched from blood (not recorded which). The source of these receptors is a young woman who had recovered from COVID-19.

The chain has TRBV6-5 and TRBJ1-4, with 9 bases that match TRBD1. Germline V gives CDR1 MNHEY, CDR2 SVGAGI. The ends lost 0 bases at V and 5 bases at J; junction bases unmatched: 1. The CDR3 totals 15 residues. The CDR3: CASSYSDRGNEKLFF. The CDR3 nucleotides are TGTGCCAGCAGTTACTCGGACAGGGGAAATGAAAAACTGTTTTTT.

V and J are TRBV7-3 and TRBJ2-2; D might be TRBD1 (6 bases). In germline, CDR1 is SGHTA, CDR2 FQGTGA. V was shortened by 5 bases and J by 2 bases, with 12 bases between the two germline ends. The CDR3 covers 15 residues. CDR3 loop: CASSRAGDNTGELFF. DNA of the CDR3: TGTGCCAGCAGCCGAGCAGGGGATAACACCGGGGAGCTGTTTTTT.

This clone was detected once. This chain joins TRBV11-2 and TRBJ1-4; 9 positions match TRBD1. The CDR3 is 14 amino acids. Germline trimming cut 5 bases from V and 8 bases from J; bases unmatched to any gene: 6. CDR1 and CDR2 (germline): SGHAT, FQNNGV. DNA of the CDR3: TGTGCCAGCAGCCCACAGGGGGCTGGCGAAAAACTGTTTTTT. Protein sequence: CASSPQGAGEKLFF.

There are a few counts of this clone. The J gene is TRBJ1-1, the V gene TRBV19; 8 bases agree with TRBD1. Germline V lookup: CDR1 LNHDA, CDR2 SQIVND (reference sequence). V gave up 4 bases and J gave up 0 bases; unmatched junction bases: 4. The CDR3 runs 15 residues. The CDR3 DNA sequence: TGTGCCAGTAGTAGTGTACAGGGGGTGAACACTGAAGCTTTCTTT. Residues: CASSSVQGVNTEAFF.

The chain has TRBV25-1 and TRBJ1-6; TRBD1 matches at 8 bases. Germline-derived CDR1 and CDR2 are MGHDK and SYGVNS. J gave up 6 bases and V 4 bases, and 2 bases lay outside the gene matches. This CDR3 comprises 14 residues. The CDR3 loop is CASSGGQVNSPLHF. In DNA form, the CDR3 reads TGTGCCAGCAGTGGGGGACAGGTTAATTCACCCCTCCACTTT.

Comment on this clone: The same CDR3 is also encoded by other DNA sequences in this sample. CDR3 in DNA: TGCGCCAGCAGCTTGGGTCCGAACAGGGCGGGTAACACTGAAGCTTTCTTT. This codes for CASSLGPNRAGNTEAFF. The V gene is TRBV5-1, the J gene TRBJ1-1, with D maybe TRBD1 (6 bases). Trimming cost V 0 bases and J 2 bases, with 17 bases left between them. The CDR3 runs 17 residues. The germline V gene has CDR1 SGHRS and CDR2 YFSETQ.

This rearrangement joins TRBV4-2 to TRBJ1-6; D may be TRBD1 (5 bases). Germline V gene sequence: CDR1 LGHNA, CDR2 YNFKEQ. Deletions cut 1 base from V and 4 bases from J, with 8 bases between. The CDR3 is 15 amino acids. For the CDR3, the DNA is TGTGCCAGCAGCCAAGTGGGGCCATATAATTCACCCCTCCACTTT. It yields the protein CASSQVGPYNSPLHF.

Concerning this clone: One end of the junction varies from germline; a read error may be responsible. V gene TRBV2 combines with J gene TRBJ2-5; 7 bases align to TRBD2. This CDR3 comprises 13 residues. Per germline, CDR1 SNHLY and CDR2 FYNNEI. In nucleotides, the CDR3 is TGTGCCAGCAGCATTGAAAACTGGGGGGGACCGGACTTC. Amino acids: CASSIENWGGPDF.

The V gene is TRBV28, the J gene TRBJ1-6; 8 nucleotides align to TRBD1. The V and J ends lost 4 bases and 7 bases, in that order; junction bases with no gene match: 21. Germline V gene sequence: CDR1 MDHEN, CDR2 SYDVKM. This CDR3 spans 20 amino acids. The chain's CDR3 is CASSSPQGEGSLPTNSPLHF. The CDR3 coding sequence is TGTGCCAGCAGTTCCCCACAGGGGGAGGGTTCACTCCCAACAAATTCACCCCTCCACTTT.

The chain couples TRBV28 to TRBJ2-1; maybe TRBD2 (6 bases). Germline V gene sequence: CDR1 MDHEN, CDR2 SYDVKM. The CDR3 runs to 16 residues. V lost 2 bases to trimming and J lost 2 bases, with 13 bases between them. The CDR3 nucleotides are TGTGCCAGCAGTTTAAGGGCGGGGCTGGCCTACAATGAGCAGTTCTTC. It codes for CASSLRAGLAYNEQFF.

V and J are TRBV29-1 and TRBJ2-3; D is perhaps TRBD1 (5 bases). Germline assignment: CDR1 SQVTM and CDR2 ANQGSEA. V was trimmed by 4 bases and J by 5 bases, leaving 13 bases between them. CDR3 length: 13 amino acids. CDR3 in DNA: TGCAGCGTTGCCACAGGAGTAGGAGATACGCAGTATTTT. Translated: CSVATGVGDTQYF.

V and J are TRBV6-1 and TRBJ2-1; 12 bases are shared with TRBD2. V shed 3 bases, J shed 10 bases, and the junction held 7 bases outside the gene matches. Germline V lookup: CDR1 MNHNS, CDR2 SASEGT. The CDR3 runs 15 residues. The DNA for the CDR3 is TGTGCCAGCAGTGATGGACTAGCGGGGCAGGGCGAGCAGTTCTTC. Translated, it gives CASSDGLAGQGEQFF.

J is TRBJ2-3 and V is TRBV19; the match to TRBD2 covers 10 bases. V was pared by 4 bases and J by 5 bases, with 9 bases of the junction left unmatched. CDR3 length equals 16 residues. Looked up from germline, CDR1 is LNHDA and CDR2 is SQIVND (reference sequence). CDR3 amino acids: CASSKVSGGLGDTQYF. The CDR3 region has the DNA TGTGCCAGTAGTAAAGTTAGCGGGGGGCTTGGAGATACGCAGTATTTT.

Here the CDR3 DNA reads TGCGCCAGCAGCTTGGACAGCCATTACGAGCAGTACTTC. It encodes CASSLDSHYEQYF. The chain employs TRBV5-1 and TRBJ2-7, with D uncertain. The CDR3 has 13 residues. Per germline, CDR1 SGHRS and CDR2 YFSETQ. V lost 0 bases to trimming and J lost 4 bases, with 8 bases between them.

The gene calls are TRBV13 and TRBJ2-3; TRBD1 aligns across 8 bases. Germline CDR1 is PRHDT and CDR2 is FYEKMQ (reference sequence). This CDR3 has 14 residues. The J segment lost 5 bases and the V segment lost 5 bases, leaving 6 bases of the junction unmatched. The CDR3 DNA reads TGTGCCAGCAGCCTGGGGACAGGAGAAGATACGCAGTATTTT. Translating gives CASSLGTGEDTQYF. Using reference TRBV13 and TRBJ2-3 for the parts outside the CDR3, the full variable domain is AAGVIQSPRHLIKEKRETATLKCYPIPRHDTVYWYQQGPGQDPQFLISFYEKMQSDKGSIPDRFSAQQFSDYHSELNMSSLELGDSALYFCASSLGTGEDTQYFGPGTRLTVL.

The rearrangement joins TRBV27 to TRBJ1-2; TRBD1 agrees at 9 bases. J lost 7 bases, V lost 5 bases, and 17 bases had no gene match. Germline V CDR1 and CDR2: MNHEY, SMNVEV (reference sequence). The CDR3 spans 17 residues. CDR3 sequence: CASSPTPGQGIKLGYTF. The CDR3 bases are TGTGCCAGCAGTCCGACTCCCGGACAGGGGATAAAACTTGGCTACACCTTC.

The rearrangement links TRBV7-9 to TRBJ1-3; 8 bases are a match to TRBD1. Losses at the gene ends were 5 bases for V and 3 bases for J; bases not matched to a gene: 6. This CDR3 is built from 15 residues. Germline loops: CDR1 SEHNR, CDR2 FQNEAQ (reference sequence). The CDR3 DNA reads TGTGCCAGCAGCGGCCAGACAGGGGTTGGAAACACCATATATTTT. It yields the protein CASSGQTGVGNTIYF. The full variable domain, with the rest looked up from reference TRBV7-9 and TRBJ1-3, is DTGVSQNPRHKITKRGQNVTFRCDPISEHNRLYWYRQTLGQGPEFLTYFQNEAQLEKSRLLSDRFSAERPKGSFSTLEIQRTEQGDSAMYLCASSGQTGVGNTIYFGEGSWLTVV.

The V gene is TRBV6-5, the J gene TRBJ1-2, with D possibly being TRBD1 (5 bases). CDR1 is MNHEY and CDR2 is SVGAGI in the germline V gene. The CDR3 extends over 15 amino acids. V was trimmed by 7 bases and J by 4 bases, leaving 19 bases between them. This CDR3 is CASIQGSGHLYGYTF. CDR3 coding DNA: TGTGCCAGCATTCAGGGATCAGGGCACCTCTATGGCTACACCTTC.

The chain carries TRBV5-1 and TRBJ2-3; TRBD2 aligns across 15 bases. This CDR3 is built from 18 residues. CDR1 and CDR2 from the germline V gene are SGHRS and YFSETQ. V dropped 3 bases and J dropped 0; count of bases not matched to a gene: 5. CDR3 DNA sequence: TGCGCCAGCAGCTCTGGACTAGCGGGGGGGCGTAGCACAGATACGCAGTATTTT. Its protein product is CASSSGLAGGRSTDTQYF.

The chain recombines TRBV5-1 with TRBJ1-2; no definite D call. The CDR3 length is 14 residues. V was pared by 0 bases and J by 0 bases, with 6 bases between. Germline lookup yields CDR1 SGHRS and CDR2 YFSETQ. The CDR3 nucleotides are TGCGCCAGCAGCTTGGACAGCCCTAACTATGGCTACACCTTC. Translating it yields CASSLDSPNYGYTF. The whole variable domain, remainder taken from reference TRBV5-1 and TRBJ1-2, is KAGVTQTPRYLIKTRGQQVTLSCSPISGHRSVSWYQQTPGQGLQFLFEYFSETQRNKGNFPGRFSGRQFSNSRSEMNVSTLELGDSALYLCASSLDSPNYGYTFGSGTRLTVV.

The rearrangement links TRBV6-4 to TRBJ2-3; TRBD2 aligns across 10 bases. Trimming at V came to 2 bases and at J to 3 bases, leaving 5 bases not matched to a gene. CDR1 is MRHNA, CDR2 SNTAGT, per germline. The CDR3 has 16 residues. The CDR3 coding sequence is TGTGCCAGCAGTGACCCCACTAGCGGGGAAACAGATACGCAGTATTTT. This codes for CASSDPTSGETDTQYF.

The chain has TRBV4-1 and TRBJ1-4, with TRBD1 matching over 7 bases. With 2 bases clipped from V and 8 bases from J, the junction kept 8 bases outside the gene matches. The CDR3 totals 15 residues. The germline V gene encodes CDR1 MGHRA and CDR2 YSYEKL. The CDR3 spells CASSQRRDRSEKLFF. The CDR3 DNA reads TGCGCCAGCAGCCAAAGGCGGGACAGATCGGAAAAACTGTTTTTT.

This chain joins TRBV6-1 and TRBJ1-2, with 9 bases fitting TRBD1. This CDR3 spans 15 amino acids. The V segment lost 1 base and the J segment 4 bases; nucleotides outside the gene matches: 4. Germline V gene lookup returns CDR1 MNHNS and CDR2 SASEGT. CDR3 nucleotides: TGTGCCAGCAGTGAAGAAGGGACAGGGATCTATGGCTACACCTTC. Its translation: CASSEEGTGIYGYTF.

The chain links TRBV28 to TRBJ1-2; unclear D gene. Trimming took 2 bases from V and 8 from J, leaving 12 bases between them. The length of the CDR3 is 13 residues. Per germline, CDR1 MDHEN and CDR2 SYDVKM. The CDR3 is CASSLLGNLGYTF. DNA for the CDR3: TGTGCCAGCAGTTTACTGGGCAACCTGGGCTACACCTTC.

The rearrangement links TRBV3-1 (or the pseudogene TRBV3-2) to TRBJ2-1, with 13 bases matching TRBD2. CDR3 size: 17 residues. J was trimmed by 0 bases and V by 4 bases; bases with no gene match: 3. Germline CDR1 is LGHDT and CDR2 is YNNKEL (reference sequence). The CDR3 region has the DNA TGTGCCAGCAGCCCAGGACTAGCGGGGGTCTCCTACAATGAGCAGTTCTTC. This translates into CASSPGLAGVSYNEQFF.

The chain couples TRBV19 to TRBJ1-2, with 8 bases aligning to TRBD1. This CDR3 comprises 14 residues. Germline V gene lookup returns CDR1 LNHDA and CDR2 SQIVND (reference sequence). The V and J ends lost 7 bases and 3 bases, in that order; junction bases with no gene match: 7. CDR3 residues: CASIPTGEHYGYTF. The CDR3, as DNA: TGTGCCAGTATCCCGACAGGGGAGCACTATGGCTACACCTTC.

The chain combines TRBV7-2 with TRBJ2-5; 9 bases align to TRBD2. The germline V gene encodes CDR1 SGHTA and CDR2 FQGNSA. This CDR3 has 15 amino acids. The V and J ends lost 1 base and 5 bases, in that order; junction bases with no gene match: 5. The CDR3 here is CASSLGRGGLETQYF. The CDR3 nucleotides are TGTGCCAGCAGCTTAGGGCGGGGGGGCTTGGAGACCCAGTACTTC.

This clone appeared a few times. This chain joins TRBV12-5 and TRBJ2-7; a possible D gene is TRBD1 (5 bases). Germline CDR1 LGHNT, CDR2 FRNRAP. V was pared by 1 base and J by 4 bases, with 11 bases between. CDR3 size: 14 residues. The CDR3 reads CASGLDLRGYEQYF. In DNA form, the CDR3 reads TGTGCTAGTGGTTTGGATCTAAGGGGATACGAGCAGTACTTC. The whole variable domain, remainder taken from reference TRBV12-5 and TRBJ2-7, is DARVTQTPRHKVTEMGQEVTMRCQPILGHNTVFWYRQTMMQGLELLAYFRNRAPLDDSGMPKDRFSAEMPDATLATLKIQPSEPRDSAVYFCASGLDLRGYEQYFGPGTRLTVT.

V is TRBV4-2 and J is TRBJ2-3; no firm D call. The germline V gene encodes CDR1 LGHNA and CDR2 YNFKEQ. The CDR3 consists of 13 residues. V shed 0 bases and J shed 5 bases, with 6 bases lying between them. CDR3 residues: CASSQETRDTQYF. The CDR3 DNA reads as TGTGCCAGCAGCCAAGAGACAAGAGATACGCAGTATTTT.

CDR3 bases: TGCGCCAGCGCCCCCTTTTCGACAGGGATAGACATTCAGTACTTC. It codes for CASAPFSTGIDIQYF. The chain has TRBV5-1 and TRBJ2-4, with 7 bases aligning to TRBD1. The CDR3 extends over 15 amino acids. J was trimmed by 8 bases and V by 7 bases; bases with no gene match: 15. The germline V gene has CDR1 SGHRS and CDR2 YFSETQ.

The genes are TRBV5-1 and TRBJ2-5; perhaps TRBD1 as D (6 bases). The V gene lost 1 base and the J gene lost 2 bases, with 9 bases spanning the gap. The CDR3 length is 14 residues. Germline CDR1 and CDR2: SGHRS and YFSETQ. The CDR3 DNA reads TGCGCCAGCAGCTTGTTGGGGGCACAAGAGACCCAGTACTTC. This encodes CASSLLGAQETQYF.

The rearrangement links TRBV27 to TRBJ1-2; 8 positions match TRBD1. This CDR3 has 13 amino acids. CDR1 and CDR2 (germline): MNHEY, SMNVEV (reference sequence). J gave up 3 bases and V 6 bases, and 3 bases lay outside the gene matches. For the CDR3, the DNA is TGTGCCAGCAGGGACAGGGCAGACTATGGCTACACCTTC. Its translation: CASRDRADYGYTF.